The TCR beta chain under discussion was sequenced for a study of cytomegalovirus exposure and HLA in healthy donors. When sampled, the donors appeared nominally healthy, though they likely had unrecorded immune exposures. Researchers ran the PCR with 60 Vbeta and 13 Jbeta primers. Sequencing used immunoSEQ multiplex PCR; TCRdb keeps in-frame clones, though not all of them. The repertoire holds around 270,000 clones, with around 80% as singletons. The CDR3 contains 12 residues. Trimming stripped 10 bases from V and 10 bases from J, with 17 bases between. Germline V CDR1 and CDR2: MNHNS, SASEGT. Sequencing was performed on PBMCs. The source is a girl aged 2-10 years in good health and CMV-seronegative. This rearrangement joins TRBV6-1 to TRBJ2-1; D unresolved. CDR3 region: CATQQVALEQFF. CDR3 coding DNA: TGTGCCACACAACAAGTAGCACTCGAGCAGTTCTTC.